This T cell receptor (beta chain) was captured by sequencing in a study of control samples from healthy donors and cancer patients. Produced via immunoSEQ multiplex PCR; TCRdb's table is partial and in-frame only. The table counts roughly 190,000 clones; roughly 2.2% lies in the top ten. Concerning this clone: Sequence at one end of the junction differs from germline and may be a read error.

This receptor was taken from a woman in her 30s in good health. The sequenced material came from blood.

CDR3 loop: CASTSGGFQGTQYF. In DNA form, the CDR3 reads TGTGCCAGCACTAGCGGGGGTTTCCAAGGGACCCAGTACTTC. This chain uses TRBV28 with TRBJ2-5; 10 bases line up with TRBD2. The V gene's germline CDR1 is MDHEN and CDR2 SYDVKM. The CDR3 spans 14 residues.